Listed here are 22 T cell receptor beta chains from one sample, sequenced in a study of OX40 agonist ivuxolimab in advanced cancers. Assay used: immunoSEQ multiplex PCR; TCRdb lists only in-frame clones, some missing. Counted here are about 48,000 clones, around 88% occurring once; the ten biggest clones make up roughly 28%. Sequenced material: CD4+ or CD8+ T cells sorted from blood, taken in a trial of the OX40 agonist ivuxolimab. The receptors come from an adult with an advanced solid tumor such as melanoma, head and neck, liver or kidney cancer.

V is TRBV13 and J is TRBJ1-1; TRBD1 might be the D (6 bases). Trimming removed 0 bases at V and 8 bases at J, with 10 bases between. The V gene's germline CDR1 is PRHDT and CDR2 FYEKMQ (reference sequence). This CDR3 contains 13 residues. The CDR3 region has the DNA TGTGCCAGCAGCTTAGGCGGCGACAGGGAAGCTTTCTTT. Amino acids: CASSLGGDREAFF.

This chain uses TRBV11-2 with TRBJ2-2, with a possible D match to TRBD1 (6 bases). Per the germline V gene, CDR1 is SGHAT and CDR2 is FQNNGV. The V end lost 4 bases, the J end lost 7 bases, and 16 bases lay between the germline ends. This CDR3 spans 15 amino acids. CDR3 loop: CASSSPGVRSGELFF. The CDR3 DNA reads TGTGCCAGCAGCTCCCCAGGGGTACGGAGCGGGGAGCTGTTTTTT.

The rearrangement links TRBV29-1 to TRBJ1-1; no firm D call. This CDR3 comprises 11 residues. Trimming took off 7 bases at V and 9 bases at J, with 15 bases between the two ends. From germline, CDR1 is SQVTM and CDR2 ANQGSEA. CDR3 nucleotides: TGCAGCGCTTTGGTGGACGGGAAAGCTTTCTTT. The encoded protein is CSALVDGKAFF.

The chain's CDR3 is CASSPNGPGDTEAFF. The CDR3 DNA reads TGTGCCAGTAGTCCCAACGGGCCCGGGGACACTGAAGCTTTCTTT. The rearrangement joins TRBV19 to TRBJ1-1; the D is unclear. V lost 5 bases to trimming and J lost 3 bases, with 16 bases between them. Germline lookup yields CDR1 LNHDA and CDR2 SQIVND (reference sequence). CDR3 length: 15 amino acids.

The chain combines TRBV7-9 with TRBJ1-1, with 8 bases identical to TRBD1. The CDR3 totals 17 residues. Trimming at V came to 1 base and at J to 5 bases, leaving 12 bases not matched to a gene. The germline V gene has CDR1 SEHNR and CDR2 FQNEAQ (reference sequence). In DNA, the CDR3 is TGTGCCAGCAGCTTAGACTATGGCAGGGGGCTAAATACTGAAGCTTTCTTT. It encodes CASSLDYGRGLNTEAFF.

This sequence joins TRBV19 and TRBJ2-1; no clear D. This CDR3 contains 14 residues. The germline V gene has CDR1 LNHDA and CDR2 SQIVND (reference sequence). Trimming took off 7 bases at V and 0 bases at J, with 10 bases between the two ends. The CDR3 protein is CASMDPSSYNEQFF. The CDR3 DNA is TGTGCCAGTATGGACCCGAGCTCCTACAATGAGCAGTTCTTC. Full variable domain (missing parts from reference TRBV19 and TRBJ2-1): DGGITQSPKYLFRKEGQNVTLSCEQNLNHDAMYWYRQDPGQGLRLIYYSQIVNDFQKGDIAEGYSVSREKKESFPLTVTSAQKNPTAFYLCASMDPSSYNEQFFGPGTRLTVL.

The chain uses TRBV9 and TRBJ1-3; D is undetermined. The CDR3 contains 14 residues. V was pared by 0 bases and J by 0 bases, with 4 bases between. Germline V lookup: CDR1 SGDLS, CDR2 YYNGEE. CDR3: CASSVGRSGNTIYF. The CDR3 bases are TGTGCCAGCAGCGTAGGCCGCTCTGGAAACACCATATATTTT.

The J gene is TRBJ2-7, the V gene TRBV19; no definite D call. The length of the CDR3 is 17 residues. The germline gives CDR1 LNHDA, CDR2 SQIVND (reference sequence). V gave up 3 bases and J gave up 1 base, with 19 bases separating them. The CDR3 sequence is CASSIITGADRSYEQYF. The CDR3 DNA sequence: TGTGCCAGTAGTATCATTACTGGCGCGGACCGATCCTACGAGCAGTACTTC.

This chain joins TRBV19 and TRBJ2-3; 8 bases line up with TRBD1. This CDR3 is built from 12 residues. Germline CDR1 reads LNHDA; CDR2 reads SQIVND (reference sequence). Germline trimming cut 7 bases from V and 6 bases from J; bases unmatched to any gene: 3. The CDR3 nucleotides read TGTGCCAGTAAACAGGGGGTGGATACGCAGTATTTT. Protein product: CASKQGVDTQYF.

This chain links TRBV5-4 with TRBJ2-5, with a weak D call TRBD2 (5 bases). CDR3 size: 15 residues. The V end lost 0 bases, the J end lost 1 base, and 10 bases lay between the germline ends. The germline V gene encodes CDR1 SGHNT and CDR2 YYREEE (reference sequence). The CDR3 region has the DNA TGTGCCAGCAGCTTGGCCGAGCGGAGCCAAGAGACCCAGTACTTC. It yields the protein CASSLAERSQETQYF.

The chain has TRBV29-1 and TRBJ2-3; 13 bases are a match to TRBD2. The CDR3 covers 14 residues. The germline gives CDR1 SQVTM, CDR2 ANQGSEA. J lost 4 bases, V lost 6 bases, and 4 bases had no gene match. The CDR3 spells CSVGLAGVADTQYF. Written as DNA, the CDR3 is TGCAGCGTCGGACTAGCGGGAGTTGCAGATACGCAGTATTTT.

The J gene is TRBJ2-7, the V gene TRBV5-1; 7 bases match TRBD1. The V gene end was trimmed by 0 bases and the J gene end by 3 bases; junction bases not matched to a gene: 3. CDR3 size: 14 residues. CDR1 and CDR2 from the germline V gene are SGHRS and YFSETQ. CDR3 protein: CASSLEGQSYEQYF. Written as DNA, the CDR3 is TGCGCCAGCAGCTTGGAGGGACAGAGCTACGAGCAGTACTTC.

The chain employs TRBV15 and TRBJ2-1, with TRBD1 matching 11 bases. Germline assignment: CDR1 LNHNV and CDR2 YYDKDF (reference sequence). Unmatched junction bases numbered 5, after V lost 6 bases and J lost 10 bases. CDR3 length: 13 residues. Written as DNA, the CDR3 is TGTGCCACCAGTGGACAGGGGGCGTCGGAGCAGTTCTTC. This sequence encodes CATSGQGASEQFF.

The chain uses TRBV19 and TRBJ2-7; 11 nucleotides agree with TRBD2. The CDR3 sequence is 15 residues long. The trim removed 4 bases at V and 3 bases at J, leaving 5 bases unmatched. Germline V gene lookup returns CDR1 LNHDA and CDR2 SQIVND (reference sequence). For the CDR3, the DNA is TGTGCCAGTAGTACCCGACTAGCGGGGAGCTACGAGCAGTACTTC. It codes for CASSTRLAGSYEQYF.

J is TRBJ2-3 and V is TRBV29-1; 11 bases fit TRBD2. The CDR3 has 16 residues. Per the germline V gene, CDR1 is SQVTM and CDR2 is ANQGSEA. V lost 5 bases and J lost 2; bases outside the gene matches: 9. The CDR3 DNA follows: TGCAGCGTTCCTTGCCCTAGCGGGGGGACCACAGATACGCAGTATTTT. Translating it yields CSVPCPSGGTTDTQYF.

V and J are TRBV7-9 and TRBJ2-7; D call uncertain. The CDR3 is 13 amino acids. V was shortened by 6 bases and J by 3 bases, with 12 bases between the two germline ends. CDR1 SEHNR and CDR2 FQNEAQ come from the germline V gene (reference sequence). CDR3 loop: CASRADGDYEQYF. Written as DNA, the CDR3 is TGTGCCAGCAGGGCTGACGGAGACTACGAGCAGTACTTC.

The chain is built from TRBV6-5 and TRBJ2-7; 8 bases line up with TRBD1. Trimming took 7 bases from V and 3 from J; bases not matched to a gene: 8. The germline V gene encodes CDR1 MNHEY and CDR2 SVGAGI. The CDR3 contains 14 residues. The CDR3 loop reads CASTLPDRDYEQYF. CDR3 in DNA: TGTGCCAGCACCCTCCCGGACAGGGACTACGAGCAGTACTTC.

The chain's CDR3 is CAISESDRVTTEAFF. The CDR3 bases are TGTGCCATCAGTGAGTCTGACAGGGTAACCACTGAAGCTTTCTTT. The chain combines TRBV10-3 with TRBJ1-1; 7 bases are shared with TRBD1. V gave up 0 bases and J gave up 4 bases; unmatched junction bases: 5. The CDR3 spans 15 residues. From germline, CDR1 is ENHRY and CDR2 SYGVKD.

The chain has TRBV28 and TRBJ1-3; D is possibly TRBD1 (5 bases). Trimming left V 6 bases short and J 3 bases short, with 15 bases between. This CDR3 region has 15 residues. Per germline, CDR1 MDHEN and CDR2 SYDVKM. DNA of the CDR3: TGTGCCAGCAGAAGGGACTACAGCTATGGAAACACCATATATTTT. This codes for CASRRDYSYGNTIYF.

DNA of the CDR3: TGTGCCAGCAGCTTAACCGGAAGCAATCAGCCCCAGCATTTT. Amino acids: CASSLTGSNQPQHF. The gene calls are TRBV7-9 and TRBJ1-5; the D is unclear. V dropped 2 bases and J dropped 1 base, with 6 bases sitting between them. CDR3 length equals 14 residues. Germline CDR1 SEHNR, CDR2 FQNEAQ (reference sequence).

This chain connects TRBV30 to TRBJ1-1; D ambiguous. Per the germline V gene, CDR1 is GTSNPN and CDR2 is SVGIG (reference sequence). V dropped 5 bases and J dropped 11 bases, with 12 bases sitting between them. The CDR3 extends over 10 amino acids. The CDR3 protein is CAWVTGRAFF. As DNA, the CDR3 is TGTGCCTGGGTAACTGGTCGCGCTTTCTTT.

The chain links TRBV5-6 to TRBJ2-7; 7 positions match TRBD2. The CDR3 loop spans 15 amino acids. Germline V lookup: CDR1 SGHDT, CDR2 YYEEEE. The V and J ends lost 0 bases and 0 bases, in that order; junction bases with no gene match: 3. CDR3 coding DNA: TGTGCCAGCAGCTTGGATAGCGGGTACTCCTACGAGCAGTACTTC. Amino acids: CASSLDSGYSYEQYF.